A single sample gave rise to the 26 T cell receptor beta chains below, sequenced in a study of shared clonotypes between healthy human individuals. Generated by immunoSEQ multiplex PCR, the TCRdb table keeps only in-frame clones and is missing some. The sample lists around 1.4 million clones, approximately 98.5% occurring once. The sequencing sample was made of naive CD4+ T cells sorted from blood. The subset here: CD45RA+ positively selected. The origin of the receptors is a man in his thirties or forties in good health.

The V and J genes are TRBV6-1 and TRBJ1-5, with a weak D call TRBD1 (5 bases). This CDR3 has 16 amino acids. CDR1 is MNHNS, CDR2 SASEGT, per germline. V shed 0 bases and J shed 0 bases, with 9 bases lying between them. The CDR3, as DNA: TGTGCCAGCAGTGAAGCAGAGGGGTATAGCAATCAGCCCCAGCATTTT. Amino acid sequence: CASSEAEGYSNQPQHF.

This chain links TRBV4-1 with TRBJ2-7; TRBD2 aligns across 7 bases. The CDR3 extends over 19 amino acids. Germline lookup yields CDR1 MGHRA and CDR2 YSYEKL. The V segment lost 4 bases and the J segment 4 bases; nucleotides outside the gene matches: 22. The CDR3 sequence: CASSPEWEGSVPQEYEQYF. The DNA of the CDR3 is TGCGCCAGCAGCCCCGAGTGGGAGGGAAGCGTCCCTCAGGAATACGAGCAGTACTTC.

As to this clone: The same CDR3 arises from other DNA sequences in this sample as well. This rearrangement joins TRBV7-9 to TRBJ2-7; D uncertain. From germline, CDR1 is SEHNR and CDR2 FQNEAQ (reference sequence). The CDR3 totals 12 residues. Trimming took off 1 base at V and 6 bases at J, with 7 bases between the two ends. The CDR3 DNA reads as TGTGCCAGCAGCTTAGGGGTAACCGAGCAGTACTTC. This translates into CASSLGVTEQYF.

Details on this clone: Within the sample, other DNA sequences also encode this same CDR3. CDR3: CASSYRTSGSTDTQYF. The CDR3 bases are TGTGCCAGCAGTTACCGGACTAGCGGGAGCACAGATACGCAGTATTTT. V gene TRBV6-5 combines with J gene TRBJ2-3; 11 bases align to TRBD2. V was clipped by 2 bases and J by 0 bases; unmatched bases: 1. The CDR3 runs to 16 residues. Germline V lookup: CDR1 MNHEY, CDR2 SVGAGI.

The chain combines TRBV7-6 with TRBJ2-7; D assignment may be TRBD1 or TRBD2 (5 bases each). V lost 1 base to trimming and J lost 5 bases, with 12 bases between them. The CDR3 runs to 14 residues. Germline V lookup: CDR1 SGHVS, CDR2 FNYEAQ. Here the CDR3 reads CASSLGSGRDEQYF. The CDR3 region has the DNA TGTGCCAGCAGCTTAGGCTCAGGGAGAGACGAGCAGTACTTC.

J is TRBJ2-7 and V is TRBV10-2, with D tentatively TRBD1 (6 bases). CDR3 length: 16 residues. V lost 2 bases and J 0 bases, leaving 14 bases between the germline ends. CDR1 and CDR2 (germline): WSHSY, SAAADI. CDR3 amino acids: CASSEIRQGSSYEQYF. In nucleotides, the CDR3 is TGCGCCAGCAGTGAGATCAGGCAGGGGTCCTCCTACGAGCAGTACTTC.

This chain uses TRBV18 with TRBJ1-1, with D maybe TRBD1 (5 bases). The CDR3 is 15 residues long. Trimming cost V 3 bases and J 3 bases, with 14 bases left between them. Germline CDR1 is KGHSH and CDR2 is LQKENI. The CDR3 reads CASSPYGGFDTEAFF. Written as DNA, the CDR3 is TGTGCCAGCTCACCGTACGGGGGGTTCGACACTGAAGCTTTCTTT.

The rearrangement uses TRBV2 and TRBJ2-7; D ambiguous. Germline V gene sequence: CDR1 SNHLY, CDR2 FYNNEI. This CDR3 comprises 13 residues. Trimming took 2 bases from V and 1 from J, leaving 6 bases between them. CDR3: CASSEYGSYEQYF. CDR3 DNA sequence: TGTGCCAGCAGTGAATACGGATCCTACGAGCAGTACTTC.

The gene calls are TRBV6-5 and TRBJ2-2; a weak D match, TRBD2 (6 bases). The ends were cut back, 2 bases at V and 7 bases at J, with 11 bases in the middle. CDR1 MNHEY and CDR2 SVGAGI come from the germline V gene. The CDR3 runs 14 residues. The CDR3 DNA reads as TGTGCCAGCAGTTACCGGCCCGGGGGCGGGGAGCTGTTTTTT. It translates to CASSYRPGGGELFF.

CDR3 residues: CASTFVAGELSGQPQHF. The CDR3 nucleotides read TGTGCCAGCACCTTCGTCGCCGGTGAACTCTCGGGTCAGCCCCAGCATTTT. The chain joins TRBV11-2 to TRBJ1-5; D not resolved. CDR3 size: 17 residues. Trimming took off 7 bases at V and 6 bases at J, with 25 bases between the two ends. The germline V gene has CDR1 SGHAT and CDR2 FQNNGV.

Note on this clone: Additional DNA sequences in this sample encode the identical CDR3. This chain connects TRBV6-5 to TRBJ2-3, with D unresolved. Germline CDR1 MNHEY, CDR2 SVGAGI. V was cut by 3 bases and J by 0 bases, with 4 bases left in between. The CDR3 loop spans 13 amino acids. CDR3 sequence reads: CASSYDSTDTQYF. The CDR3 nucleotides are TGTGCCAGCAGTTATGATAGCACAGATACGCAGTATTTT.

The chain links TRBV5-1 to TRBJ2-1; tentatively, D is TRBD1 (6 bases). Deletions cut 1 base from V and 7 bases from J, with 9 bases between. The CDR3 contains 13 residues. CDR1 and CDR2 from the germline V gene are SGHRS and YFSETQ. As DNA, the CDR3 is TGCGCCAGCAGCTTGAAGAGGGGGAATGAGCAGTTCTTC. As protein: CASSLKRGNEQFF.

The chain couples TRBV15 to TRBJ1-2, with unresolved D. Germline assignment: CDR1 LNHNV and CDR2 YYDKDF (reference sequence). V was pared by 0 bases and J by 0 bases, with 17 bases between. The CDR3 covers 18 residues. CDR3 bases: TGTGCCACCAGCAGAGATAAGGGTCAAATCGCAGCTAACTATGGCTACACCTTC. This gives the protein CATSRDKGQIAANYGYTF.

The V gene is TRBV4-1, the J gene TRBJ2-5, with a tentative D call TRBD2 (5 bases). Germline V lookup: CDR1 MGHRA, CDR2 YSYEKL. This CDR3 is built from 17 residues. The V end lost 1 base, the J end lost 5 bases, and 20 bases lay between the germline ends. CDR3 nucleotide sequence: TGCGCCAGCAGCCAAGGCCAAAGTAGCGACTTGGGGGAGACCCAGTACTTC. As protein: CASSQGQSSDLGETQYF.

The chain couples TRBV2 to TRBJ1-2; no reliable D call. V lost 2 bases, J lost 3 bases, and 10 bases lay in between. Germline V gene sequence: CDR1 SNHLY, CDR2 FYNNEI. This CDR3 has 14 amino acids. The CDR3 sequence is CASSERRLDYGYTF. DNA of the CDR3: TGTGCCAGCAGTGAAAGGCGCCTGGACTATGGCTACACCTTC.

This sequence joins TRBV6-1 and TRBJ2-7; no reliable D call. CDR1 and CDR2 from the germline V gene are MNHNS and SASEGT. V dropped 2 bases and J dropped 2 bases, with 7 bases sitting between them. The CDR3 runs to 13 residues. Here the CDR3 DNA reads TGTGCCAGCAGTGAACACAAGACCTACGAGCAGTACTTC. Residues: CASSEHKTYEQYF.

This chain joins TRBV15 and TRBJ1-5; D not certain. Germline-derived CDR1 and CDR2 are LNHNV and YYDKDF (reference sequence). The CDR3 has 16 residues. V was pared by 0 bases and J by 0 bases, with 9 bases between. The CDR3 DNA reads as TGTGCCACCAGCAGAGATTGGCGGGTTAGCAATCAGCCCCAGCATTTT. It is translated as CATSRDWRVSNQPQHF.

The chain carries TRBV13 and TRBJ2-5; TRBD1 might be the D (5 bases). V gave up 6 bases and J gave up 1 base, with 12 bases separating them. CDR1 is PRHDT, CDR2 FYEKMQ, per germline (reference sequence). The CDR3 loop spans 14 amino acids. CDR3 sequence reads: CASSKTDTQETQYF. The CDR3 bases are TGTGCCAGCAGTAAGACGGACACCCAAGAGACCCAGTACTTC.

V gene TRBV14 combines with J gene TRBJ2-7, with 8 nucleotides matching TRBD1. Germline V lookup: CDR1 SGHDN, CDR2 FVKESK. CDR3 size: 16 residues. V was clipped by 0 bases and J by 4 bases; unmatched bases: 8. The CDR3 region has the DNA TGTGCCAGCAGCCAAGATATCACAGGGGGGCCTTACGAGCAGTACTTC. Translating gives CASSQDITGGPYEQYF.

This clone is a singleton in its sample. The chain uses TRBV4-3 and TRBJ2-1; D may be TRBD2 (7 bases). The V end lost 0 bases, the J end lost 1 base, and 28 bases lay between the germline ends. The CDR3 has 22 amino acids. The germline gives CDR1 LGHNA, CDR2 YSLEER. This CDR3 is CASSQDWRGGAGDFLSYNEQFF. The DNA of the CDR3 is TGCGCCAGCAGCCAAGATTGGCGTGGGGGCGCGGGGGACTTCTTATCCTACAATGAGCAGTTCTTC.

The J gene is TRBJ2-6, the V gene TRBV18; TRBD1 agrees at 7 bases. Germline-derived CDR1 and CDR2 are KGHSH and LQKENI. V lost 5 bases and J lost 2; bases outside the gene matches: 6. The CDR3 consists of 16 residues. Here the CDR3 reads CASSKTGTTGANVLTF. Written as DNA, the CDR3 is TGTGCCAGCTCAAAGACAGGGACCACTGGGGCCAACGTCCTGACTTTC. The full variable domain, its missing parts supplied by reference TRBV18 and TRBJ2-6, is NAGVMQNPRHLVRRRGQEARLRCSPMKGHSHVYWYRQLPEEGLKFMVYLQKENIIDESGMPKERFSAEFPKEGPSILRIQQVVRGDSAAYFCASSKTGTTGANVLTFGAGSRLTVL.

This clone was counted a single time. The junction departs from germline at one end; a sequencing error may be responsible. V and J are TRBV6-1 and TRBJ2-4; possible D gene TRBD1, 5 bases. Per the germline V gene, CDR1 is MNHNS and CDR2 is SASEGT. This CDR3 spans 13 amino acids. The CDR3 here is CASSFPRTLIENF. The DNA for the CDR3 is TGTGCCAGCAGTTTCCCCCGGACACTCATCGAGAACTTC.

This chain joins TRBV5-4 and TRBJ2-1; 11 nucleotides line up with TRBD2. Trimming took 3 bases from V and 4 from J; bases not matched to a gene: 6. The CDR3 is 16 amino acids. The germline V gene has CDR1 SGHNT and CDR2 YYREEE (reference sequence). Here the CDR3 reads CASSSRASGRYNEQFF. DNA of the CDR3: TGTGCCAGCAGCTCGCGGGCTAGCGGGAGGTACAATGAGCAGTTCTTC. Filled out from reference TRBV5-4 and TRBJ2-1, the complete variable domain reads ETGVTQSPTHLIKTRGQQVTLRCSSQSGHNTVSWYQQALGQGPQFIFQYYREEENGRGNFPPRFSGLQFPNYSSELNVNALELDDSALYLCASSSRASGRYNEQFFGPGTRLTVL.

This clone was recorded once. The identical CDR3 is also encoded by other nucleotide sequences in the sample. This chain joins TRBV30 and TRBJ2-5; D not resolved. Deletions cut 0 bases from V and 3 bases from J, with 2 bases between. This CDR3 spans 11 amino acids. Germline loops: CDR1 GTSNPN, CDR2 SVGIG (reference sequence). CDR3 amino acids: CAWSVKETQYF. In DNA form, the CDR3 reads TGTGCCTGGAGTGTTAAAGAGACCCAGTACTTC.

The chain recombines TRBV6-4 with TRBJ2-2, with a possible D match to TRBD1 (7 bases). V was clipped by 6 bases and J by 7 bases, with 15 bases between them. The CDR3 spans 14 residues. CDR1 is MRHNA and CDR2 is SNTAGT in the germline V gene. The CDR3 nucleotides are TGTGCCAGCAGACAAAGACAGGGACTCGGGGAGCTGTTTTTT. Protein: CASRQRQGLGELFF.

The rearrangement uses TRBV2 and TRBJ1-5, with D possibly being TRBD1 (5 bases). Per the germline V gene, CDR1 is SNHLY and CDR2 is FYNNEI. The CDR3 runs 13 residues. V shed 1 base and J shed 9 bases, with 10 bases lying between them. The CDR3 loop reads CASSEGPDRPQHF. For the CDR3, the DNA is TGTGCCAGCAGTGAAGGACCCGACAGGCCCCAGCATTTT.